Sequencing of this T cell receptor (beta chain) was carried out in a study of cytomegalovirus exposure and HLA in healthy donors. About the study: The same platform as the approximately 670 first-cohort repertoires was used for the 110 or so validation repertoires, a later analysis reported.

The study drew the donors from its approximately 110-subject validation cohort, separate from the approximately 700-subject first cohort. Using immunoSEQ multiplex PCR, the repertoire was profiled, and TCRdb retains in-frame clones only, with some absent. The data hold 250,000 to 300,000 clones, with 70% to 90% observed a single time. There are 13 residues in the CDR3. The germline CDR1 and CDR2 sequences are SQVTM and ANQGSEA. V was cut by 4 bases and J by 5 bases, with 15 bases left in between. As to this clone: Its antigen remains unknown.

Overall study results and limits: According to the study, 150 to 200 TCR beta chains were cytomegalovirus-associated. Usually a TCR sequence was rare, but some public TCRs were found in many donors.

This rearrangement joins TRBV29-1 to TRBJ2-7, with D hard to call. The sequence was obtained from a woman aged 18-30 years in good health and CMV-seronegative. Sequenced: PBMCs. Here the CDR3 reads CSVVVQNRHEQYF. CDR3 nucleotide sequence: TGCAGCGTTGTTGTACAGAATAGGCACGAGCAGTACTTC.